These 8 T cell receptor beta chains came from one sample sequenced in a study of OX40 agonist ivuxolimab in advanced cancers. Method: immunoSEQ multiplex PCR; TCRdb's copy keeps in-frame clones and lacks some. The sample contains tens of thousands of clones, around 87% of which appear only once. Sequencing used CD4+ or CD8+ T cells sorted from blood, obtained in a trial of the OX40 agonist ivuxolimab. The receptors stem from an adult with an advanced solid tumor such as melanoma, head and neck, liver or kidney cancer.

The V and J genes are TRBV2 and TRBJ2-7; tentative D call: TRBD1 (6 bases). V gave up 5 bases and J gave up 2 bases, with 16 bases separating them. The germline V gene encodes CDR1 SNHLY and CDR2 FYNNEI. This CDR3 region has 15 residues. The CDR3 DNA follows: TGTGCCAGCAGTACCGGGACACCCTTAACCTACGAGCAGTACTTC. It is translated as CASSTGTPLTYEQYF.

This chain uses TRBV4-1 with TRBJ1-5; D is uncertain. The CDR3 contains 17 residues. Trimming took 3 bases from V and 4 from J, leaving 19 bases between them. Germline assignment: CDR1 MGHRA and CDR2 YSYEKL. The CDR3 region is CASSHNPVNSGNQPQHF. Here the CDR3 DNA reads TGCGCCAGCAGCCATAACCCCGTAAATTCGGGGAATCAGCCCCAGCATTTT.

The chain's CDR3 is CASTTGGDEQFF. In DNA, the CDR3 is TGTGCCAGTACCACCGGCGGGGATGAGCAGTTCTTC. The chain combines TRBV19 with TRBJ2-1; TRBD2 might be the D (6 bases). V lost 7 bases and J lost 8, with 12 bases in between. This CDR3 spans 12 amino acids. Germline V gene data show CDR1 as LNHDA and CDR2 as SQIVND (reference sequence). Filled out from reference TRBV19 and TRBJ2-1, the complete variable domain reads DGGITQSPKYLFRKEGQNVTLSCEQNLNHDAMYWYRQDPGQGLRLIYYSQIVNDFQKGDIAEGYSVSREKKESFPLTVTSAQKNPTAFYLCASTTGGDEQFFGPGTRLTVL.

The chain couples TRBV7-6 to TRBJ2-1; TRBD2 agrees at 11 bases. V lost 5 bases to trimming and J lost 2 bases; unmatched junction nucleotides: 2. This CDR3 has 15 amino acids. Germline lookup yields CDR1 SGHVS and CDR2 FNYEAQ. This CDR3 reads CASSVTSGAYNEQFF. The CDR3 DNA reads TGTGCCAGCAGCGTGACTAGCGGGGCCTACAATGAGCAGTTCTTC.

The chain is built from TRBV27 and TRBJ2-2; D is possibly TRBD1 (6 bases). The CDR3 runs to 15 residues. Germline V gene data show CDR1 as MNHEY and CDR2 as SMNVEV (reference sequence). Trimming cost V 7 bases and J 5 bases, with 17 bases left between them. This CDR3 is CASTNFVGGTGELFF. CDR3 nucleotide sequence: TGTGCCAGCACCAACTTTGTAGGGGGAACCGGGGAGCTGTTTTTT.

The J gene is TRBJ1-1, the V gene TRBV10-2; TRBD1 might be the D (6 bases). Per the germline V gene, CDR1 is WSHSY and CDR2 is SAAADI. Trimming cost V 7 bases and J 5 bases, with 23 bases left between them. This CDR3 comprises 16 residues. In DNA form, the CDR3 reads TGCGCCAGCACACCGGGGGGCTTCGCCGAGAAGACTGAAGCTTTCTTT. It encodes CASTPGGFAEKTEAFF.

This chain links TRBV10-2 with TRBJ1-5; D is undetermined. Germline V gives CDR1 WSHSY, CDR2 SAAADI. The CDR3 runs 14 residues. V lost 2 bases and J 6 bases, leaving 11 bases between the germline ends. The CDR3 bases are TGCGCCAGCAGTGAGACGGGATTGGGTCAGCCCCAGCATTTT. Its translation is CASSETGLGQPQHF.

In regard to this clone: At one end the junction does not follow the germline gene, possibly because of a read error. The J gene is TRBJ1-1, the V gene TRBV6-5, with unresolved D. CDR3 length equals 12 residues. The V gene's germline CDR1 is MNHEY and CDR2 SVGAGI. The DNA for the CDR3 is TGTGCCAGCAGTTCCCGCCCGGGATCTTACACCTTT. It yields the protein CASSSRPGSYTF.